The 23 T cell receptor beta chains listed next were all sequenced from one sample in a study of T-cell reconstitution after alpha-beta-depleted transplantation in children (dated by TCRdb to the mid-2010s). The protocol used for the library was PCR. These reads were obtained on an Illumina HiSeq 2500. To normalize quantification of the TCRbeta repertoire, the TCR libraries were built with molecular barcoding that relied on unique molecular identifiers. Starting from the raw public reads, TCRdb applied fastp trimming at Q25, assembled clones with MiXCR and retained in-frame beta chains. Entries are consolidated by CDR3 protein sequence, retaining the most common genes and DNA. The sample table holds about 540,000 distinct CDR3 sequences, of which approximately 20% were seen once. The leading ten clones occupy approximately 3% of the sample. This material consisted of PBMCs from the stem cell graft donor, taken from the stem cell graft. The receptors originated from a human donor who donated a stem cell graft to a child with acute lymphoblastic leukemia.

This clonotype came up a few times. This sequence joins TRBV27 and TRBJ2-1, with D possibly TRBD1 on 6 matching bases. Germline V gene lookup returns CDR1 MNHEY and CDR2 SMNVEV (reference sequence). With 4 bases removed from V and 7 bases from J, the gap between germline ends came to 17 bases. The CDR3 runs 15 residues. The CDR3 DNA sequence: TGTGCCAGCAGTTGGGGGCACTACGCGGTGAATGAGCAGTTCTTC. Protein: CASSWGHYAVNEQFF.

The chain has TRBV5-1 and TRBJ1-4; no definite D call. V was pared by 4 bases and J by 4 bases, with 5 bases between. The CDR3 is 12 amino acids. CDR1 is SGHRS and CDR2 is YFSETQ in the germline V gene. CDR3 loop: CASSLNNEKLFF. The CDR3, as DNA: TGCGCCAGCAGCCTCAATAATGAAAAACTGTTTTTT.

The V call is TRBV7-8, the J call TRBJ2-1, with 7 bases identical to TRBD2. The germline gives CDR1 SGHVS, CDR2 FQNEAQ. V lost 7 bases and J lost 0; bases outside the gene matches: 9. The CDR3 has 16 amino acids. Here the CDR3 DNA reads TGTGCCAGCATACCTAGCGGTCCCTACTCCTACAATGAGCAGTTCTTC. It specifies CASIPSGPYSYNEQFF.

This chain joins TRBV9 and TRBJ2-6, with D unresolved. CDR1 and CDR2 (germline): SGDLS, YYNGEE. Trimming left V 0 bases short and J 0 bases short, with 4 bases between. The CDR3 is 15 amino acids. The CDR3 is CASSVGGSGANVLTF. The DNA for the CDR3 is TGTGCCAGCAGCGTAGGGGGCTCTGGGGCCAACGTCCTGACTTTC.

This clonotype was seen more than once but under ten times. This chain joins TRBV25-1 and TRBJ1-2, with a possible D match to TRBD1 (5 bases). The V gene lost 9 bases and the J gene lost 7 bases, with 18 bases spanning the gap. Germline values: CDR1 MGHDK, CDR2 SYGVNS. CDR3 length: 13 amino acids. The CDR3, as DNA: TGTGCCAGTGCCCTCAGGGAGTCGGTTGGCTACACCTTC. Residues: CASALRESVGYTF.

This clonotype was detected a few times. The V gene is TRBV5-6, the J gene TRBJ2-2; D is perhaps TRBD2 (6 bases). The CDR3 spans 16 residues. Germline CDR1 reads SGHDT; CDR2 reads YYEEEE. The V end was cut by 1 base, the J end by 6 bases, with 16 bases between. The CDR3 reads CASSLNGREWSGELFF. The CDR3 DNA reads TGTGCCAGCAGCTTGAACGGCCGGGAGTGGTCCGGGGAGCTGTTTTTT.

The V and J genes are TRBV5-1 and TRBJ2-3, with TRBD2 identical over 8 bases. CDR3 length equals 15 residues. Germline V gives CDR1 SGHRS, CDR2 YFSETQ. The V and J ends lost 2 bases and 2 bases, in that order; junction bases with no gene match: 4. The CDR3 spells CASSLAGVVTDTQYF. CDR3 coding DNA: TGCGCCAGCAGCTTAGCGGGAGTTGTCACAGATACGCAGTATTTT.

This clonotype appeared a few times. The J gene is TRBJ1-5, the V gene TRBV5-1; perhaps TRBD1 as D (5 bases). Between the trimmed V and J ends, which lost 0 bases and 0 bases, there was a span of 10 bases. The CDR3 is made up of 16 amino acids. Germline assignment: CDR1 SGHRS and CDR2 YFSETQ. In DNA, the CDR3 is TGCGCCAGCAGCTTGGATGGCAGGGCTAGCAATCAGCCCCAGCATTTT. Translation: CASSLDGRASNQPQHF.

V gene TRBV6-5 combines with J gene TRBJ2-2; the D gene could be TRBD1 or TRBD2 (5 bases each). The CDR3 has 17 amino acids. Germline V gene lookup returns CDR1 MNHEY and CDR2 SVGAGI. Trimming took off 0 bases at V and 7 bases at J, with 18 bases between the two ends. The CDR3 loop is CASSYSGETGLSGELFF. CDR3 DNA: TGTGCCAGCAGTTACTCGGGTGAAACGGGGCTGAGCGGGGAGCTGTTTTTT.

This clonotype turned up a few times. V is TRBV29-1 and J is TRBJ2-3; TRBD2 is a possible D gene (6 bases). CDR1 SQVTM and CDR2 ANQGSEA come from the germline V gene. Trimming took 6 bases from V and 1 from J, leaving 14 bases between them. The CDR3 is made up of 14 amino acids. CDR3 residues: CSVKVGGGTDTQYF. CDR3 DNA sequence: TGCAGCGTGAAGGTCGGGGGTGGCACAGATACGCAGTATTTT.

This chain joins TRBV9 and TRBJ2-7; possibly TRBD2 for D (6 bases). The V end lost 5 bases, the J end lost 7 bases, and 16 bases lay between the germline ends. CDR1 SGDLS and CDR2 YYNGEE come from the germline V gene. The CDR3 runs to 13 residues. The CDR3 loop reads CASSELHRGEQYF. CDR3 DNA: TGTGCCAGCAGTGAACTTCACCGGGGGGAGCAGTACTTC. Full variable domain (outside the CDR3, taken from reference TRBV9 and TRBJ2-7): DSGVTQTPKHLITATGQRVTLRCSPRSGDLSVYWYQQSLDQGLQFLIQYYNGEERAKGNILERFSAQQFPDLHSELNLSSLELGDSALYFCASSELHRGEQYFGPGTRLTVT.

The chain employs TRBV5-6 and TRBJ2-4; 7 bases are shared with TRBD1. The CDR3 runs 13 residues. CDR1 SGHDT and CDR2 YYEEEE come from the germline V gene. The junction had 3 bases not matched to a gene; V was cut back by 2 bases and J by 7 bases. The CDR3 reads CASSFPGQNIQYF. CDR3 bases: TGTGCCAGCAGCTTCCCGGGACAGAACATTCAGTACTTC.

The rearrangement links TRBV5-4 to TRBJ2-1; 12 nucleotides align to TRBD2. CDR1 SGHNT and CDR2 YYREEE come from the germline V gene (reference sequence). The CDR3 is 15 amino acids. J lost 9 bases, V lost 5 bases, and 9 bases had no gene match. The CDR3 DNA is TGTGCCAGCAGTCTAGCGGGAGGGCCTATTGGTGAGCAGTTCTTC. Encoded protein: CASSLAGGPIGEQFF.

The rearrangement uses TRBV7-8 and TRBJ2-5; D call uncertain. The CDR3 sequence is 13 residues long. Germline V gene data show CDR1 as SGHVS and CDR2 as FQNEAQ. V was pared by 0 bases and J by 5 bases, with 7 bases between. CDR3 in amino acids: CASSLAAVETQYF. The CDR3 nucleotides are TGTGCCAGCAGCTTAGCAGCCGTTGAGACCCAGTACTTC. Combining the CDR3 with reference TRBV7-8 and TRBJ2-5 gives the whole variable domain GAGVSQSPRYKVAKRGQDVALRCDPISGHVSLFWYQQALGQGPEFLTYFQNEAQLDKSGLPSDRFFAERPEGSVSTLKIQRTQQEDSAVYLCASSLAAVETQYFGPGTRLLVL.

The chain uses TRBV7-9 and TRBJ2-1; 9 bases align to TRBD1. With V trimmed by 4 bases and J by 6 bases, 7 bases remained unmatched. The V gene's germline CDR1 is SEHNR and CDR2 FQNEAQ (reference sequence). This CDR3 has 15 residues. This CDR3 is CASSSFGTGPNEQFF. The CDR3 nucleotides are TGTGCCAGCAGCTCCTTCGGGACAGGGCCCAATGAGCAGTTCTTC.

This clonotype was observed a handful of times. CDR3 loop: CASRLAGFDIQYF. The CDR3 DNA follows: TGTGCCAGCAGACTAGCGGGTTTTGACATTCAGTACTTC. The chain combines TRBV12-3 or TRBV12-4 with TRBJ2-4, with 9 bases lining up with TRBD2. V shed 6 bases and J 8 bases; nucleotides not matched to a gene: 5. The CDR3 length is 13 residues.

CDR3 residues: CASSGANNYGYTF. The CDR3 coding sequence is TGTGCCAGCAGCGGAGCAAATAACTATGGCTACACCTTC. The genes are TRBV7-9 and TRBJ1-2; unclear D gene. Germline V gene lookup returns CDR1 SEHNR and CDR2 FQNEAQ (reference sequence). The CDR3 covers 13 residues. Trimming stripped 5 bases from V and 1 base from J, with 8 bases between.

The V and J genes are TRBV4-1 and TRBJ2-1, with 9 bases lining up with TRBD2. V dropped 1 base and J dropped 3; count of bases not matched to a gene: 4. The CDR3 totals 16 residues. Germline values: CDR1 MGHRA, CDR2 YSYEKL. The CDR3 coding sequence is TGCGCCAGCAGCCAAGTACTAGCGGGTCTCTACAATGAGCAGTTCTTC. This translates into CASSQVLAGLYNEQFF.

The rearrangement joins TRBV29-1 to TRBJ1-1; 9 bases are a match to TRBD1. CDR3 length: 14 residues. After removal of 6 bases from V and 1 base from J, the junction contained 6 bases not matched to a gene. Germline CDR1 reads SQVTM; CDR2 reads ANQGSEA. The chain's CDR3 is CSVLRQGGNTEAFF. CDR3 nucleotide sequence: TGCAGCGTCCTAAGACAGGGGGGGAACACTGAAGCTTTCTTT.

The CDR3 bases are TGCAGCGTCCTTTCCGACAACACAGATACGCAGTATTTT. Protein product: CSVLSDNTDTQYF. V gene TRBV29-1 combines with J gene TRBJ2-3; D gene ambiguous. Germline V gene data show CDR1 as SQVTM and CDR2 as ANQGSEA. This CDR3 is 13 amino acids long. Trimming stripped 6 bases from V and 2 bases from J, with 12 bases between.

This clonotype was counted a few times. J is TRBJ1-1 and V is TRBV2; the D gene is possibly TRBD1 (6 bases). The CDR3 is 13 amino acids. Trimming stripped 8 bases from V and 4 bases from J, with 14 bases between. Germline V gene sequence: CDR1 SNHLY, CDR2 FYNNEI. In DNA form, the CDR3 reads TGTGCCAGCGGAGGGGGGTTTTTCACTGAAGCTTTCTTT. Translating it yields CASGGGFFTEAFF.

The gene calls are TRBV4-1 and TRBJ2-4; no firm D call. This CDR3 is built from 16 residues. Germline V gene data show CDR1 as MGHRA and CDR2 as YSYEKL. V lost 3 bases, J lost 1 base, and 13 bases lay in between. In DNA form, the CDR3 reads TGCGCCAGCAGCCAGTTATCGGGCATGGCCAAAAACATTCAGTACTTC. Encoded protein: CASSQLSGMAKNIQYF.

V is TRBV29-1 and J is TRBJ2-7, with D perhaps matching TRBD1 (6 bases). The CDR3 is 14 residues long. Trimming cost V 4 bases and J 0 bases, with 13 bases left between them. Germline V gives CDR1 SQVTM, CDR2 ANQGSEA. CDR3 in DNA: TGCAGCGTTGGAGAACAGGGCTACTCCTACGAGCAGTACTTC. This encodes CSVGEQGYSYEQYF.